This entry concerns a single TCR beta chain. This clone was seen more than once but under ten times. Its antigen is currently not known. Per-base quality was not reported, and no clone a single base away is much larger than it. Each collaborating institution followed its own protocols to collect whole blood in K2EDTA tubes. Collaborator samples were shipped for TCRbeta analysis as frozen whole blood, isolated PBMCs, or DNA extracted from either sample type. The sample originates from a study of blood T cell repertoires in COVID-19 (dated by TCRdb to between 2020 and 2021). General notes on the study: The collaborator samples originated in the United States, Italy and Spain and spanned the acute and convalescent phases of COVID-19. The material from the prospective study consisted of cDNA or gDNA derived from T cells, B-cell-depleted T cells, or PBMCs. Subjects who had been exposed to COVID-19, were actively infected with it, or had recovered from it provided the deeply sampled blood TCRbeta repertoires that made up the dataset. The repertoires were made available in a free public database intended to serve as a resource for research on the immune response to SARS-CoV-2. Samples came from the ongoing ImmuneRACE study (first 160 participants) plus 1,254 subjects from 6 global collaborators. Sample metadata almost always included a de-identified subject ID, COVID-19 status, age in years and sex. HLA class I and class II types, where available, came from metadata supplied by the sample provider rather than from assay-based typing. What the research found in general, with its limitations: The amount of clinical and demographic metadata varied by source and participant and was provided uncurated.

V is cut by 1 base and J by 1 base, and the space between the germline ends is 9 bases. CDR1 and CDR2 are drawn from the germline V gene: LGHNA, YNFKEQ. Spanning cysteine to phenylalanine, the CDR3 consists of 15 amino acids. Only CDR3 DNA remains: 45 bases, in frame from the first base. TCRbeta CDR3 regions were amplified from genomic DNA using the immunoSEQ Assay, a bias-controlled multiplex PCR. As for how the authors treated the data: Within the assay, amplification of reference gene primers was used to estimate how many nucleated cells each sample contained. Sequence reads were collapsed and filtered to measure the absolute abundance of every unique TCRbeta CDR3 rearrangement. For each sample, productive Simpson clonality was calculated by taking the square root of Simpson's diversity index across productive rearrangements. TCRdb's version of the immuneACCESS table is confined to in-frame rearrangements and falls short of the full clone set. An unresolved V gene accounts for under half of the shortfall where checked; the remainder is of unknown origin. The DNA was the basis for D and trimming; V, J and clone size are from that table. The sample records about 88,000 clones, 80% to 90% of which are singletons. The leading ten clones occupy over 8.5% of the sample.

The origin of this receptor is a man aged 80 or over with acute or convalescent COVID-19. This receptor chain uses TRBV4-2 and TRBJ2-3, and the D gene may be TRBD2, 5 bases matching. The specimen sequenced was peripheral blood. The sequence in DNA is TGTGCCAGCAGCCAAGGGGCGGAGGGCACAGATACGCAGTATTTT. Translated, it reads CASSQGAEGTDTQYF.